These T cell receptor beta chains were read from a single sample in a study of T cells after yellow fever vaccination. TCRdb re-derived calls from the 5' RACE reads in MiXCR, one entry per CDR3 protein. Among 500,000 to 650,000 distinct CDR3 sequences, 13% were seen once, and the ten largest hold about an eighth. The sequencing here drew on PBMCs, taken on the day of the yellow fever booster vaccination. These TCRs come from a man aged 30-40 years who received the YFV17D yellow fever vaccine. Each CDR3 is given with its conserved first and last residue. Each record gives: J gene, V gene, D gene, clone size, CDR3 DNA, CDR3 protein. The D gene is left open where the match is weak. Clone sizes are given selectively: once, few, many, or a class where the clone is expanded.

TRBJ2-7 TRBV20-1 TRBD2 . TGCAGTGCTAGAGATCTTAAACGGGAGGGCAAAGCAAGCGAGCAGTACTTC CSARDLKREGKASEQYF
TRBJ2-1 TRBV7-2 . few TGTGCCAGCAGCTTGATACTAGCAAGAGACTACAATGAGCAGTTCTTC CASSLILARDYNEQFF
TRBJ2-6 TRBV2 . few TGTGCCAGCAGTCCAAATACAGTCGGGGGGGCCAACGTCCTGACTTTC CASSPNTVGGANVLTF
TRBJ2-3 TRBV7-2 . medium-sized TGTGCCAGCAGCTCGCAGGGATCGGATACGCAGTATTTT CASSSQGSDTQYF
TRBJ2-2 TRBV6-1 TRBD2 few TGTGCCAGCTCAACTATAAGACTAGCGTTGGTCACCGGGGAGCTGTTTTTT CASSTIRLALVTGELFF
TRBJ2-7 TRBV20-1 . few TGCAGTGCCCCGGCTCAGGGCGGAGTGTACGAGCAGTACTTC CSAPAQGGVYEQYF
TRBJ2-2 TRBV5-1 . . TGCGCCAGCAGGCGGCAGGAGAACACCGGGGAGCTGTTTTTT CASRRQENTGELFF
TRBJ2-3 TRBV20-1 . few TGCAGTGGTAGAACTAGCATAGATACGCAGTATTTT CSGRTSIDTQYF
TRBJ2-1 TRBV6-2/TRBV6-3 TRBD2 . TGTGCCAGCAGCCCACTAGCGGGAGGTCGGTCCGGCTCCTACAATGAGCAGTTCTTC CASSPLAGGRSGSYNEQFF
TRBJ2-2 TRBV5-1 TRBD2 . TGCGCCAGCAGCTTGGGCGGGAGTGGATCCGGGGAGCTGTTTTTT CASSLGGSGSGELFF
TRBJ2-7 TRBV7-9 TRBD2 . TGTGCCAGCAGCTTTTTGTCCAGCGGGGGATACGAGCAGTACTTC CASSFLSSGGYEQYF
TRBJ2-3 TRBV2 TRBD2 few TGTGCCAGCATCCCTAGCGGGAGAGCTTATACTGATACGCAGTATTTT CASIPSGRAYTDTQYF
TRBJ2-1 TRBV9 TRBD2 once TGTGCCAGCAGCTCATTAGCGGGACATCGGACCAATGAGCAGTTCTTC CASSSLAGHRTNEQFF
TRBJ2-5 TRBV7-2 . . TGTGCCAGCAGCCCACAGCAGCTTAGCGCTGGGCGGGCGACCCAGTACTTC CASSPQQLSAGRATQYF
TRBJ2-7 TRBV11-2 . . TGTGCCAGCAGCTTAAGCGGGACAGATTACGAGCAGTACTTC CASSLSGTDYEQYF
TRBJ2-3 TRBV5-6 TRBD2 many TGTGCCAGCAGCTTAAGCGGGAGGGCCGGTGATACGCAGTATTTT CASSLSGRAGDTQYF
TRBJ2-7 TRBV5-1 . many TGTGCCAGCAGTTTGCAGGGTTCCTACGAGCAGTACTTC CASSLQGSYEQYF
TRBJ2-1 TRBV7-9 TRBD2 . TGTGCCAGCAGCCACCTTACTAGCGGATCCTACAATGAGCAGTTCTTC CASSHLTSGSYNEQFF
TRBJ2-7 TRBV30 . . TGTGCCTGGAGTGTACTCGGGGATTCCTTGAAGCAGTACTTC CAWSVLGDSLKQYF
TRBJ2-5 TRBV12-3/TRBV12-4 . many TGTGCCAGCAGTTTAGGAGTAGGGCGGGAGACCCAGTACTTC CASSLGVGRETQYF
TRBJ1-2 TRBV5-1 TRBD1 . TGCGCCAGCAGCCCAACGAACAGGGGAATCTATGGCTACACCTTC CASSPTNRGIYGYTF
TRBJ2-2 TRBV29-1 . few TGCAGCGTTTTATTCGGGCACACCGGGGAGCTGTTTTTT CSVLFGHTGELFF
TRBJ2-5 TRBV7-2 . many TGTGCCAGCAGCTTAGATGGGGGCAGGGTACAGACCCAGTACTTC CASSLDGGRVQTQYF
TRBJ2-3 TRBV20-1 . . TGCAGTGCTTCCCGGACCTCTAGCACAGATACGCAGTATTTT CSASRTSSTDTQYF
TRBJ2-5 TRBV7-8 . . TGTGCCAGCAGCTTAGGATCCTATGGCGAGACCCAGTACTTC CASSLGSYGETQYF
TRBJ2-2 TRBV11-3 . . TGTGTCAGCAGACTAGGAATCGGGGAGCTGTTTTTT CVSRLGIGELFF
TRBJ2-7 TRBV7-6 . few TGTGCCAGGAAACAGGGCTACGAGCAGTACTTC CARKQGYEQYF
TRBJ2-7 TRBV3-1 TRBD2 few TGTGCCAGCAGCCAACCGGGACTAGGGGGCGAGCAGTACTTC CASSQPGLGGEQYF
TRBJ1-6 TRBV30 . . TGTGCCTGGAGTGTACGGCGAGGACCCCTCCACTTT CAWSVRRGPLHF
TRBJ2-7 TRBV11-2 . . TGTGCCAGCAGCTTAGACGACAGTTCCGCGCGGGAGCAGTACTTC CASSLDDSSAREQYF
TRBJ1-2 TRBV12-3/TRBV12-4 . few TGTGCCAGCAGCGACGACAGTTATGGCTACACCTTC CASSDDSYGYTF
TRBJ1-1 TRBV12-3/TRBV12-4 . many TGTGCCAGCAGCTTAGGCAGGAACACTGAAGCTTTCTTT CASSLGRNTEAFF
TRBJ2-7 TRBV25-1 . few TGTGCCAGCAGTGATGGGTGGTCGGAGCAGTACTTC CASSDGWSEQYF
TRBJ1-2 TRBV18 . few TGTGCCAGCTCACCACCATCTGGGTTCTATGGCTACACCTTC CASSPPSGFYGYTF
TRBJ2-1 TRBV4-3 . . TGCGCCAGCAGCCGACAAGTAGCCGGTGAGCAGTTCTTC CASSRQVAGEQFF
TRBJ2-5 TRBV3-1 . few TGTGCCAGCAGCCAAGATTGGGTGGCCGGAGAGACCCAGTACTTC CASSQDWVAGETQYF
TRBJ2-7 TRBV4-3 TRBD2 . TGCGCCAGCAGCCAAGGACCCGGACTAGCGGACTACGAGCAGTACTTC CASSQGPGLADYEQYF
TRBJ1-5 TRBV5-1 . many TGCGCCAGCAGCTTCGGGTCTAATCAGCCCCAGCATTTT CASSFGSNQPQHF
TRBJ2-7 TRBV4-2 . few TGTGCCAGCAGCCCCCGAGGTAGCGGCCAGTCCTACGAGCAGTACTTC CASSPRGSGQSYEQYF
TRBJ2-5 TRBV12-3/TRBV12-4 . few TGTGCCAGCAGTGATCAGGGAGTGGAGACCCAGTACTTC CASSDQGVETQYF
TRBJ2-7 TRBV7-2 . . TGTGCCAGCAGCTTACAGGCCCACCCTCGCAACGAGCAGTACTTC CASSLQAHPRNEQYF
TRBJ2-1 TRBV10-3 TRBD2 many TGTGCCATCAGGGAGCGGGGTCTTAACAATGAGCAGTTCTTC CAIRERGLNNEQFF
TRBJ2-7 TRBV9 . . TGTGCCAGCAGCGACAGCGGAACCCCCTACGAGCAGTACTTC CASSDSGTPYEQYF
TRBJ1-1 TRBV12-3/TRBV12-4 . few TGTGCCAGCTTTAAGGGTGCGGGCGAAGCTTTCTTT CASFKGAGEAFF
TRBJ2-3 TRBV6-1 . few TGTGCCAGCAGTAGCATGGGCATCGGCACAGATACGCAGTATTTT CASSSMGIGTDTQYF
TRBJ2-7 TRBV28 TRBD2 few TGTGCCAGCAGTTCGGGGACTACCCCTGGTGAGCAGTACTTC CASSSGTTPGEQYF
TRBJ2-7 TRBV10-3 . few TGTGCCATCAGTGTAGGGGGTTACGAGCAGTACTTC CAISVGGYEQYF
TRBJ2-7 TRBV27 TRBD1 few TGTGCCAGCAGTCCGCAGGGACAGCTCTTCTACGAGCAGTACTTC CASSPQGQLFYEQYF
TRBJ2-3 TRBV6-4 TRBD1 few TGTGCCAGCAGTGAAGGACAGGGGGGCACAGATACGCAGTATTTT CASSEGQGGTDTQYF
TRBJ2-7 TRBV9 . many TGTGCCAGCAGCGTAGACCCGGAGGTAGAGCAGTACTTC CASSVDPEVEQYF
TRBJ2-1 TRBV20-1 . . TGCAGTGCTAGATACAGGCTGAGCTCCTACAATGAGCAGTTCTTC CSARYRLSSYNEQFF
TRBJ1-4 TRBV28 . few TGTGCCAGCATTTCCCCCCGGCTTGCAACTAATGAAAAACTGTTTTTT CASISPRLATNEKLFF
TRBJ2-5 TRBV7-6 . few TGTGCCAGCAGCTTTCCGGGTGGTACGGGTGAGACCCAGTACTTC CASSFPGGTGETQYF
TRBJ2-5 TRBV7-7 . . TGTGCCAGCAGCCCCGTCTACGGCGAGACCCAGTACTTC CASSPVYGETQYF